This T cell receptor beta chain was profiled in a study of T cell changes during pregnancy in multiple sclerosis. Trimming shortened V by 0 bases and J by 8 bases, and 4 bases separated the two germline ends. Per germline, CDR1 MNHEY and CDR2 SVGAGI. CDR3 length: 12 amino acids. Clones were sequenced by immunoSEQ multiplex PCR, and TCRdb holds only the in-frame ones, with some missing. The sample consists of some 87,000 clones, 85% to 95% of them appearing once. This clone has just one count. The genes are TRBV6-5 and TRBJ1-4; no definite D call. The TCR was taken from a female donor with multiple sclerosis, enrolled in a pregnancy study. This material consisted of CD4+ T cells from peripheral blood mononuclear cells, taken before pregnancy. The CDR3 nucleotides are TGTGCCAGCAGTTACTCCCGGGAAAAACTGTTTTTT. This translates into CASSYSREKLFF.